This T cell receptor (beta chain) comes out of a study of OX40 agonist ivuxolimab in advanced cancers. Regarding the complete study: Ivuxolimab was an agonistic, fully human IgG2 monoclonal antibody directed against OX40 (CD134), a costimulatory receptor. Intravenous ivuxolimab was administered to patients every 2 weeks at six dose levels: 0.01, 0.1, 0.3, 1.5, 3 and 10 mg/kg. Of the roughly 54 dose-escalation patients, hepatocellular carcinoma was present in roughly 19, melanoma in approximately 15, renal cell carcinoma in 9 and head and neck cancer in 9. In the dose-escalation cohort, 82.7% of patients were male, and the mean age was approximately 55 years, with a range of about 23 to 85. Prior anti-PD-1, anti-PD-L1 or anti-CTLA-4 therapy was permitted, and checkpoint inhibitors had been received by about two fifths of dose-escalation patients. Partial responses occurred in three dose-escalation patients: two with cutaneous melanoma and one with hepatocellular carcinoma. Peripheral TCRbeta sequencing was intended to test whether TCR sequence diversity was altered and clonal T-cell expansion was caused by ivuxolimab. The paper covers the monotherapy dose-escalation part of the phase I ivuxolimab trial, which included N of about 56 patients. Broader findings and caveats from the paper: Partial responders in the 0.1-3.0 mg/kg groups had among the lowest normalized peripheral clonal expansion, especially among CD8+ T cells. Low levels of normalized T-cell clonal expansion were also seen in some patients who did not respond. The antigen specificity of the peripheral T cells that underwent clonal expansion was not determined. After ivuxolimab, expanded clones were on average more numerous among CD8+ T cells than among CD4+ T cells. At doses from 0.1 to 3.0 mg/kg, clonal expansion was seen in both CD4+ and CD8+ blood T cells between baseline and week 6.

As encoded in the germline V gene, CDR1 is SGHDN while CDR2 is FVKESK. From the cysteine through the phenylalanine, the CDR3 covers 15 amino acids. Only the CDR3 DNA stays, 45 bases, in frame from base 1. The V end loses 0 bases and the J end loses 5 bases, and a stretch of 13 bases separates them. For sequencing of the TCRbeta CDR3 region, genomic DNA was extracted from the sorted cells. The immunoSEQ Assay was used for sequencing of TCRbeta CDR3 regions. The clones in this table, taken by TCRdb from immuneACCESS, are in-frame only. Not every clone is retained; where verified, under half of the shortfall comes from an unresolved V gene, and the cause of the rest is unknown. The sample table lists tens of thousands of clones, around 84% of them with a count of one. The ten biggest clones cover roughly 1.1% of the sample. Only a few counts were recorded for this clone. Its antigen specificity is not known. The input lacks base qualities; no much larger clone sits a single base away.

The trial excluded patients who had a history of autoimmune disease or were on systemic immunosuppression. Peripheral blood for TCR sequencing was collected from all dose cohorts at baseline, on cycle 4 day 1, and on cycle 7 day 1. Samples came from an open-label, multicenter, first-in-human phase I dose-escalation trial of ivuxolimab. The trial enrolled adults with locally advanced or metastatic head and neck squamous cell, hepatocellular, melanoma or renal cell carcinoma. Before TCR sequencing, CD4+ T cells and CD8+ T cells from peripheral blood were sorted into separate populations. This receptor was taken from an adult with an advanced solid tumor such as melanoma, head and neck, liver or kidney cancer. The V and J genes are TRBV14 and TRBJ2-5; matching of 6 bases hints at TRBD1 as the D gene. Sequenced material: CD4+ or CD8+ T cells sorted from blood, taken in a trial of the OX40 agonist ivuxolimab. CDR3 sequence: CASSQDGGRRETQYF. DNA sequence: TGTGCCAGCAGCCAAGATGGGGGCCGGCGGGAGACCCAGTACTTC.